The sequence of this T cell receptor (beta chain) was determined in a study of response to subunit inactivated influenza vaccine. For this clonotype: Its antigen is not identified.

TCRdb reprocessed the RT-PCR reads with MiXCR, giving one entry per CDR3 protein. There are under 950,000 distinct CDR3 sequences in the sample; over 20% occur only once, and 10% to 13% lies in the top ten. Broader study findings: Authors proposed each seasonal influenza vaccination draws in few new T cells.

This CDR3 contains 12 residues. The V end was cut by 5 bases, the J end by 4 bases, with 9 bases between. Germline lookup yields CDR1 SGHRS and CDR2 YFSETQ. The chain joins TRBV5-1 to TRBJ1-1, with TRBD1 as a possible D gene (5 bases). The clonotype comes from a man in his fifties who received an inactivated influenza vaccine. Material: PBMCs from blood, obtained 5 to 6 days after vaccination. The CDR3 coding sequence is TGCGCCAGCAGTTACGGGACCACTGAAGCTTTCTTT. Translated: CASSYGTTEAFF.